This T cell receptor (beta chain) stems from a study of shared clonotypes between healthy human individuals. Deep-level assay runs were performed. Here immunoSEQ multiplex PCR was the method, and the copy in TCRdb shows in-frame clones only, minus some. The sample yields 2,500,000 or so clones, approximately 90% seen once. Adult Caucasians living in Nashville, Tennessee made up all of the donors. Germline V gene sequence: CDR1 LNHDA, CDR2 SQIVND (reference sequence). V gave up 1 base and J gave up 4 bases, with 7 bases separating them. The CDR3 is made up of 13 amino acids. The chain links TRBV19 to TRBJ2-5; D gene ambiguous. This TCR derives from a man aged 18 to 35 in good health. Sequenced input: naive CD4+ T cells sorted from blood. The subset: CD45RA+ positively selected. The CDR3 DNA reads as TGTGCCAGTAGTATAGGAGTCGGAGAGACCCAGTACTTC. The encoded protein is CASSIGVGETQYF.